This T cell receptor (beta chain) was retrieved from a study of technical replicates of blood from a few donors. Unmatched junction bases numbered 14, after V lost 4 bases and J lost 7 bases. From germline, CDR1 is SGHDT and CDR2 YYEEEE. The CDR3 is made up of 16 amino acids. Assay used: immunoSEQ multiplex PCR; TCRdb lists only in-frame clones, some missing. The table shows about 59,000 clones, with about 93% occurring only once. The V and J genes are TRBV5-6 and TRBJ2-1, with TRBD2 matching 7 bases. This receptor was taken from a human donor in good health. Some clones in this sample may be carry-over from other donors' samples. What was sequenced was PBMCs. Written as DNA, the CDR3 is TGTGCCAGCAGCCCTCAACGAATTCGCGGGAGTAATGAGCAGTTCTTC. This translates into CASSPQRIRGSNEQFF.